The source of this T cell receptor (beta chain) is a study of blood T cell repertoires in COVID-19. Overall study: Nucleic acid was either cDNA or gDNA, and it came from T cells, B-cell-depleted T cells, or PBMCs.

V shed 5 bases and J shed 5 bases, with 13 bases lying between them. The CDR3 spans 14 residues. CDR1 SGHNT and CDR2 YENEEA come from the germline V gene. How the authors handled the data: The assay estimated nucleated cells by amplifying reference gene primers. The method was immunoSEQ multiplex PCR; TCRdb's version includes in-frame clones alone and lacks a portion of them. V, J and clone size reflect that table, while D and trimming were determined from the DNA. The repertoire consists of 350,000 to 450,000 clones, with approximately 89% occurring once and the leading ten covering 2% to 2.5%. Patients from Seattle were sampled longitudinally, starting during active infection.

Sequencing was performed on peripheral blood. The chain is built from TRBV11-3 and TRBJ2-1; the D gene is possibly TRBD1 (6 bases). This TCR came from a woman between 55 and 75 years old with COVID-19, enrolled during active disease. CDR3 residues: CASSHRDTDNEQFF. CDR3 sequence (DNA): TGTGCCAGCAGCCACAGGGATACCGACAATGAGCAGTTCTTC.